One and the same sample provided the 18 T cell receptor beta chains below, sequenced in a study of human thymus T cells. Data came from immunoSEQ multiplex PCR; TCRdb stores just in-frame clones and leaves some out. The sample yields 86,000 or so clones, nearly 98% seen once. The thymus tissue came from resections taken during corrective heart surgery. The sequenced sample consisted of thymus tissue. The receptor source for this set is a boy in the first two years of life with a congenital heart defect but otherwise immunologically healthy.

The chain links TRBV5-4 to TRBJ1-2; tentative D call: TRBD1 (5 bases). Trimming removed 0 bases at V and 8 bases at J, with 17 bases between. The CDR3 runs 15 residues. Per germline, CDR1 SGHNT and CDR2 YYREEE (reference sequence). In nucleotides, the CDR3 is TGTGCCAGCAGCTTGGGAGTGGCAGGGAATATGGGCTACACCTTC. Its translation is CASSLGVAGNMGYTF.

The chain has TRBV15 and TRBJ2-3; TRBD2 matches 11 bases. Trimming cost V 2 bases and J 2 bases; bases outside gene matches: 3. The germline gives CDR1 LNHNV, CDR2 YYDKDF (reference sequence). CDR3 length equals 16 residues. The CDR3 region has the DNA TGTGCCACCAGCAGACGACTAGCGGGGCCCACAGATACGCAGTATTTT. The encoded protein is CATSRRLAGPTDTQYF. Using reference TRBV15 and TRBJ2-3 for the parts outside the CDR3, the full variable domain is DAMVIQNPRYQVTQFGKPVTLSCSQTLNHNVMYWYQQKSSQAPKLLFHYYDKDFNNEADTPDNFQSRRPNTSFCFLDIRSPGLGDTAMYLCATSRRLAGPTDTQYFGPGTRLTVL.

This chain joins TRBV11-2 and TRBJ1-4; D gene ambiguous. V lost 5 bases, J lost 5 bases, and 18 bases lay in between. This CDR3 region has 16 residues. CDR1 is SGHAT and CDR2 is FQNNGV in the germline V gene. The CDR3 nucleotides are TGTGCCAGCAGCCCCATATACCCGGCCTCAAATGAAAAACTGTTTTTT. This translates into CASSPIYPASNEKLFF. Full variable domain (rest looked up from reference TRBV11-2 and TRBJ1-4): EAGVAQSPRYKIIEKRQSVAFWCNPISGHATLYWYQQILGQGPKLLIQFQNNGVVDDSQLPKDRFSAERLKGVDSTLKIQPAKLEDSAVYLCASSPIYPASNEKLFFGSGTQLSVL.

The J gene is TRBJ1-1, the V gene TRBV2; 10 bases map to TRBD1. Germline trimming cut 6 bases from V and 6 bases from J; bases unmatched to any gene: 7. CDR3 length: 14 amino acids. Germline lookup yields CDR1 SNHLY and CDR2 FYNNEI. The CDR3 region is CASSEGQGNAEAFF. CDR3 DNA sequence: TGTGCCAGCAGCGAGGGACAGGGGAATGCTGAAGCTTTCTTT.

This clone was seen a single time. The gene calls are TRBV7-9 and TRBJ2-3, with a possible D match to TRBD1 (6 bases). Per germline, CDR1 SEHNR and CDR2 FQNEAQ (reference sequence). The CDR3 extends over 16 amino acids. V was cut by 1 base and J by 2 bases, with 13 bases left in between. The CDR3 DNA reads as TGTGCCAGCAGCTTAGGTCGGCAGGGGCCCACAGATACGCAGTATTTT. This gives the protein CASSLGRQGPTDTQYF.

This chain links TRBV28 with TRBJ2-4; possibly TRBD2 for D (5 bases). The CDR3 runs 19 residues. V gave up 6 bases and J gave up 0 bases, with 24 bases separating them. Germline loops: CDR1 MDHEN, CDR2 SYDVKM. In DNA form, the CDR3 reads TGTGCCAGCAGCCCTGCCGGAGGCCCCATTCCCCTAGCCAAAAACATTCAGTACTTC. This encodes CASSPAGGPIPLAKNIQYF. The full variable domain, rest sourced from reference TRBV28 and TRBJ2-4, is DVKVTQSSRYLVKRTGEKVFLECVQDMDHENMFWYRQDPGLGLRLIYFSYDVKMKEKGDIPEGYSVSREKKERFSLILESASTNQTSMYLCASSPAGGPIPLAKNIQYFGAGTRLSVL.

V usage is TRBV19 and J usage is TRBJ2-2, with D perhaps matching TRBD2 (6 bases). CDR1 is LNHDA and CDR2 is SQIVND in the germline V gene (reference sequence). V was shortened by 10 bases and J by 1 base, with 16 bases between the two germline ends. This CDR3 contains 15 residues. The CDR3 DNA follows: TGTGCCATCACAGTCGGGGAGGTGAACACCGGGGAGCTGTTTTTT. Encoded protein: CAITVGEVNTGELFF.

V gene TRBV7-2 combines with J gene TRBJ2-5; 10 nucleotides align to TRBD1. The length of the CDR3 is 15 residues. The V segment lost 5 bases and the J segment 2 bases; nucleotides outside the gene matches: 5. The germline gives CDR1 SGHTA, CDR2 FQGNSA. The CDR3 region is CASSRSGQGQETQYF. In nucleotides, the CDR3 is TGTGCCAGCAGCAGATCGGGACAGGGGCAAGAGACCCAGTACTTC.

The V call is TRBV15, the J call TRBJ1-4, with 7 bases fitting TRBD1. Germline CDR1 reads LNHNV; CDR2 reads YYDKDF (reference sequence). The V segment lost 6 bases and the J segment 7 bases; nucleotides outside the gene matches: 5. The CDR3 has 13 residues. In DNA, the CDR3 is TGTGCCACCAGGTCGACAGGGAGTGAAAAACTGTTTTTT. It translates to CATRSTGSEKLFF. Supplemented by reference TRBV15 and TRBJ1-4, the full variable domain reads DAMVIQNPRYQVTQFGKPVTLSCSQTLNHNVMYWYQQKSSQAPKLLFHYYDKDFNNEADTPDNFQSRRPNTSFCFLDIRSPGLGDTAMYLCATRSTGSEKLFFGSGTQLSVL.

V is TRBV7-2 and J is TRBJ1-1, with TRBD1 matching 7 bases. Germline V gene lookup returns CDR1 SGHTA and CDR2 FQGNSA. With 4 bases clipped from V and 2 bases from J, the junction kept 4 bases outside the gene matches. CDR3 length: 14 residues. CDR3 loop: CASSSGTANTEAFF. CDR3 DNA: TGTGCCAGCAGCTCTGGGACAGCAAACACTGAAGCTTTCTTT.

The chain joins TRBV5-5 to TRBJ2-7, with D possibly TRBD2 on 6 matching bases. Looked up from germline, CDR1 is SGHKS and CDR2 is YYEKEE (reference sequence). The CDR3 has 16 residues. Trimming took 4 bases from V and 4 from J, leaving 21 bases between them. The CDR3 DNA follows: TGTGCCAGCAGCCGAGGGACTCCCGGACCTGCTTACGAGCAGTACTTC. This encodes CASSRGTPGPAYEQYF.

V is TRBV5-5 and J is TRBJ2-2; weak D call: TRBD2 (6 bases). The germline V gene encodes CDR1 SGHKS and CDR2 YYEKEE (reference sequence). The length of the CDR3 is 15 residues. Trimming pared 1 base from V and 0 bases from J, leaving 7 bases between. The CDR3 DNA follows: TGTGCCAGCAGCTTGACGGGGGCGAACACCGGGGAGCTGTTTTTT. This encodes CASSLTGANTGELFF. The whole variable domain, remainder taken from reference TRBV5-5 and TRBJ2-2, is DAGVTQSPTHLIKTRGQQVTLRCSPISGHKSVSWYQQVLGQGPQFIFQYYEKEERGRGNFPDRFSARQFPNYSSELNVNALLLGDSALYLCASSLTGANTGELFFGEGSRLTVL.

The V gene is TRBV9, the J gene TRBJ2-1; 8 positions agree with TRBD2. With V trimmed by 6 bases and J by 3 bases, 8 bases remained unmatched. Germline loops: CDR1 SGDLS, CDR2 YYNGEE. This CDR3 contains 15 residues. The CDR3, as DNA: TGTGCCAGCAACGAACGGGGGGGATTCTACAATGAGCAGTTCTTC. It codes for CASNERGGFYNEQFF. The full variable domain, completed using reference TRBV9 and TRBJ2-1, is DSGVTQTPKHLITATGQRVTLRCSPRSGDLSVYWYQQSLDQGLQFLIQYYNGEERAKGNILERFSAQQFPDLHSELNLSSLELGDSALYFCASNERGGFYNEQFFGPGTRLTVL.

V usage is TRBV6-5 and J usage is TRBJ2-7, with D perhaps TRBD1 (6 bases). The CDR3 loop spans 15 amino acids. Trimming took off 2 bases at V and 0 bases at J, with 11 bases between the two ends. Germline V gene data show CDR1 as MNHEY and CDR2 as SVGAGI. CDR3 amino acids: CASSYTQGPSYEQYF. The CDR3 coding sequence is TGTGCCAGCAGTTACACACAGGGTCCCTCCTACGAGCAGTACTTC.

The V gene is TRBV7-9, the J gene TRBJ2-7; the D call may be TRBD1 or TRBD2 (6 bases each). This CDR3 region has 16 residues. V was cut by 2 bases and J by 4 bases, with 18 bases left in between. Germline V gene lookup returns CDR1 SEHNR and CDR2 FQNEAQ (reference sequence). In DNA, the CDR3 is TGTGCCAGCAGCTTAATGACTATTCGGGGGCCTTACGAGCAGTACTTC. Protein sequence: CASSLMTIRGPYEQYF.

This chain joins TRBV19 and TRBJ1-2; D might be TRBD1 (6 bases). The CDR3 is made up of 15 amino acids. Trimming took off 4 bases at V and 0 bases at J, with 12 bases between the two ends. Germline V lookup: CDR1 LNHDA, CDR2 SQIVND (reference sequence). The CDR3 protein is CASSTRQAANYGYTF. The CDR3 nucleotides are TGTGCCAGTAGTACCCGACAGGCCGCTAACTATGGCTACACCTTC. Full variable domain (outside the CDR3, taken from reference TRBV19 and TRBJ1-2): DGGITQSPKYLFRKEGQNVTLSCEQNLNHDAMYWYRQDPGQGLRLIYYSQIVNDFQKGDIAEGYSVSREKKESFPLTVTSAQKNPTAFYLCASSTRQAANYGYTFGSGTRLTVV.

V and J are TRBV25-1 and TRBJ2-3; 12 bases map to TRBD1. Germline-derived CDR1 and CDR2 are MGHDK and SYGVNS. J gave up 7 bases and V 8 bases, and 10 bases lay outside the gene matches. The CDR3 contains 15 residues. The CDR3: CASGPGTGGLNTQYF. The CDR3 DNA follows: TGTGCCAGCGGCCCTGGGACAGGGGGCTTAAATACGCAGTATTTT.

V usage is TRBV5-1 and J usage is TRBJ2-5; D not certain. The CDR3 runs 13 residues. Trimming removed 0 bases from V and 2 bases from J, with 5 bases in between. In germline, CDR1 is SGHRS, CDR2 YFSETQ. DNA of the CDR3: TGCGCCAGCAGCTTGGGGCCACAAGAGACCCAGTACTTC. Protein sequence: CASSLGPQETQYF.